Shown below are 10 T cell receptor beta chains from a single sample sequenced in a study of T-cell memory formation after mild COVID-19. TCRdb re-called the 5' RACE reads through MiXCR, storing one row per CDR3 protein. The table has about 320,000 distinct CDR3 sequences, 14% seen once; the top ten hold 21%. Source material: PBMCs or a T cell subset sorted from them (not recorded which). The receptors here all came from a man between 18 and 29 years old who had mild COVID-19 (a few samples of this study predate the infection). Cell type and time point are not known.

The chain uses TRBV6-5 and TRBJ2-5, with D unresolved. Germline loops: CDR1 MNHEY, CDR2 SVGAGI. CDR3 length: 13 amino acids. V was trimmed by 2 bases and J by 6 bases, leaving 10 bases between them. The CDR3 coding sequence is TGTGCCAGCAGTTACGGGGTAGGGAAGACCCAGTACTTC. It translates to CASSYGVGKTQYF.

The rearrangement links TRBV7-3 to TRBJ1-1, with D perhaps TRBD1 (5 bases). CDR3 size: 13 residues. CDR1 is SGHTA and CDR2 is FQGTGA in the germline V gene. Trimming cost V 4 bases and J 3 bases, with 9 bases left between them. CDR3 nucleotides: TGTGCCAGCAGCTGGCAGGGTCACACTGAAGCTTTCTTT. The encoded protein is CASSWQGHTEAFF. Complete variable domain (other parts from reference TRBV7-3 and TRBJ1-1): GAGVSQTPSNKVTEKGKYVELRCDPISGHTALYWYRQSLGQGPEFLIYFQGTGAADDSGLPNDRFFAVRPEGSVSTLKIQRTERGDSAVYLCASSWQGHTEAFFGQGTRLTVV.

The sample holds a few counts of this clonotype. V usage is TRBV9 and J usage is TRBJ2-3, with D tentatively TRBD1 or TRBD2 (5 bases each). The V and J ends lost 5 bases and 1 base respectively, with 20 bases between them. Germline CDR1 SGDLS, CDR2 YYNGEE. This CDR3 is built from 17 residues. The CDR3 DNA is TGTGCCAGCAGTGGGGTCGCTGGGGGAGTGGGCACAGATACGCAGTATTTT. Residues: CASSGVAGGVGTDTQYF.

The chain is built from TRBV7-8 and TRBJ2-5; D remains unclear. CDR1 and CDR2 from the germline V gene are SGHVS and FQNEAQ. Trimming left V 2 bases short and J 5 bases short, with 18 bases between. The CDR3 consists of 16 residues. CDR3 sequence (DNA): TGTGCCAGCAGCTTACGGCAACGGGTTTTAAGCGAGACCCAGTACTTC. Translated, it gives CASSLRQRVLSETQYF.

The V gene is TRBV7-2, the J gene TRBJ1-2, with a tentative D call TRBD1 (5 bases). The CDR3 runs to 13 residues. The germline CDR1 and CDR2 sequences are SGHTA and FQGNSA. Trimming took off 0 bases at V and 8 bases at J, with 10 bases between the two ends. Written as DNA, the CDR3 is TGTGCCAGCAGCTTAGCAGGGGAAAGCGGCTACACCTTC. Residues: CASSLAGESGYTF. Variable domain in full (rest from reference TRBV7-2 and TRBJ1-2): GAGVSQSPSNKVTEKGKDVELRCDPISGHTALYWYRQSLGQGLEFLIYFQGNSAPDKSGLPSDRFSAERTGGSVSTLTIQRTQQEDSAVYLCASSLAGESGYTFGSGTRLTVV.

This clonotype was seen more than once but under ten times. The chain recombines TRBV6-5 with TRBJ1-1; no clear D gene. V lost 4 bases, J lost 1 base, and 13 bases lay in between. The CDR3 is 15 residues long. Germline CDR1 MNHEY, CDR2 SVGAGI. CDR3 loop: CASSSLTTPNTEAFF. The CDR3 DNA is TGTGCCAGCAGTTCTCTTACGACACCGAACACTGAAGCTTTCTTT.

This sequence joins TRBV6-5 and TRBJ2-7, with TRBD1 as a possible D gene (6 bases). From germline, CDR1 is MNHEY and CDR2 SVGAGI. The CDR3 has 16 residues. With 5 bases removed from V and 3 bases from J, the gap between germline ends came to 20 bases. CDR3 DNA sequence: TGTGCCAGCAGTCCACCTGGGACATCAAGGAACTACGAGCAGTACGTC. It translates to CASSPPGTSRNYEQYV.

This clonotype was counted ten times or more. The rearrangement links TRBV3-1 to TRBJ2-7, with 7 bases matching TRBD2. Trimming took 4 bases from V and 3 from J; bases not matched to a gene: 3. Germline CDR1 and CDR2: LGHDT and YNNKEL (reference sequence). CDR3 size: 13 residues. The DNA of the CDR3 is TGTGCCAGCAGCCCTTGGGAGGGCTACGAGCAGTACTTC. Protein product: CASSPWEGYEQYF.

CDR3 loop: CASSDLWSSYNSPLHF. CDR3 bases: TGTGCCAGCAGTGATCTTTGGAGCTCCTATAATTCACCCCTCCACTTT. The chain combines TRBV2 with TRBJ1-6; D ambiguous. The germline CDR1 and CDR2 sequences are SNHLY and FYNNEI. This CDR3 is built from 16 residues. The germline V and J ends were trimmed by 3 bases and 0 bases, with 9 bases remaining between them.

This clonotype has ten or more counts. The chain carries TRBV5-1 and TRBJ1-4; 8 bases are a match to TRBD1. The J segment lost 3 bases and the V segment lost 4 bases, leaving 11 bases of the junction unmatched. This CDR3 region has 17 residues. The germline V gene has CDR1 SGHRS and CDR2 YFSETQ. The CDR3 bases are TGCGCCAGCAGCCCCCACGGACAGGGAACGCCTAATGAAAAACTGTTTTTT. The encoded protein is CASSPHGQGTPNEKLFF.